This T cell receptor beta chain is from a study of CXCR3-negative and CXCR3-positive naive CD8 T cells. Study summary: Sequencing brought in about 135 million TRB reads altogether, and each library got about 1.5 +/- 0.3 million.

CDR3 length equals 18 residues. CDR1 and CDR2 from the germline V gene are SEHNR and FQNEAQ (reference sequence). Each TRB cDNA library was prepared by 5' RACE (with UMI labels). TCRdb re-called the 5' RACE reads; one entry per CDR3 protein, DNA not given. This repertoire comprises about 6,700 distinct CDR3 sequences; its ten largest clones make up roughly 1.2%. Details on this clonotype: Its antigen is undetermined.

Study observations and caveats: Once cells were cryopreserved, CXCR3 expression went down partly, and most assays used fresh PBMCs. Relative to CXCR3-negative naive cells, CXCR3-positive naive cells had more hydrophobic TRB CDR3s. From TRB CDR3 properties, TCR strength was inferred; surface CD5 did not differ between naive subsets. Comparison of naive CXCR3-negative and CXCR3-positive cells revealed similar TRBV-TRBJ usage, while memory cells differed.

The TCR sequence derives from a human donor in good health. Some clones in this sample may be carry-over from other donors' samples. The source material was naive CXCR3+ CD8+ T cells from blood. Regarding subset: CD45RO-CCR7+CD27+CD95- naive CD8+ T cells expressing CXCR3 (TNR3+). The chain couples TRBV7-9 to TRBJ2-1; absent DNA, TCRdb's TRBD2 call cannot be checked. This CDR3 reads CASNPFLSLAGAHNEQFF.